The 9 T cell receptor beta chains in this list originate from one sample, sequenced in a study of PD-1 blockade in classical Hodgkin lymphoma. Profiled with immunoSEQ multiplex PCR; TCRdb holds only in-frame clones, not every one. This sample has over 2,000 clones, with about 70% found just once. Time point specified: cycle 4 day 1 (C4D1), after less than 7 weeks of nivolumab. Each and every patient relapsed after autologous stem cell transplantation, and patients got differing brentuximab vedotin exposure. CD8+ T cell isolation from thawed PBMCs was performed by magnetic negative selection. Specimen: CD8+ T cells from blood, collected before the fourth cycle of nivolumab. The receptors originated from a human donor with classical Hodgkin lymphoma.

The chain recombines TRBV7-2 with TRBJ2-1, with TRBD2 matching 8 bases. Germline V gene sequence: CDR1 SGHTA, CDR2 FQGNSA. This CDR3 spans 17 amino acids. With 5 bases clipped from V and 4 bases from J, the junction kept 13 bases outside the gene matches. The CDR3 sequence is CASSLAWERGPYNEQFF. In DNA form, the CDR3 reads TGTGCCAGCAGCCTCGCGTGGGAGCGGGGGCCATACAATGAGCAGTTCTTC.

The chain is built from TRBV19 and TRBJ2-1, with 7 positions matching TRBD2. The V segment lost 4 bases and the J segment 3 bases; nucleotides outside the gene matches: 6. Looked up from germline, CDR1 is LNHDA and CDR2 is SQIVND (reference sequence). There are 15 residues in the CDR3. CDR3 coding DNA: TGTGCCAGTAGTAGGGGGACTATATTCTACAATGAGCAGTTCTTC. Its protein product is CASSRGTIFYNEQFF.

This clone is classed as medium-sized. The chain combines TRBV5-6 with TRBJ2-1; TRBD1 matches 9 bases. Germline assignment: CDR1 SGHDT and CDR2 YYEEEE. This CDR3 is 15 amino acids long. The junction had 2 bases not matched to a gene; V was cut back by 0 bases and J by 4 bases. CDR3 residues: CASSLGDRAYNEQFF. The CDR3 coding sequence is TGTGCCAGCAGCTTGGGGGACAGGGCATACAATGAGCAGTTCTTC.

This clone is a singleton in its sample. The chain couples TRBV7-9 to TRBJ2-7; D may be TRBD1 (6 bases). Looked up from germline, CDR1 is SEHNR and CDR2 is FQNEAQ (reference sequence). The CDR3 runs to 15 residues. V lost 4 bases and J lost 0, with 13 bases in between. The CDR3 spells CASSYRTVSSYEQYF. The CDR3 nucleotides read TGTGCCAGCAGCTACCGGACAGTAAGCTCCTACGAGCAGTACTTC.

This clone was observed a single time. The V and J genes are TRBV6-5 and TRBJ1-2, with no clear D. Germline assignment: CDR1 MNHEY and CDR2 SVGAGI. Deletions cut 6 bases from V and 4 bases from J, with 12 bases between. This CDR3 comprises 13 residues. CDR3 bases: TGTGCCAGCAGCCAAGGGTCCTTCTATGGCTACACCTTC. Translation gives CASSQGSFYGYTF.

The CDR3 nucleotides are TGTGCCAGCAGCCAAACCGGGACAGGGGGGACCGGGGAGCTGTTTTTT. Amino acid sequence: CASSQTGTGGTGELFF. The chain has TRBV14 and TRBJ2-2, with TRBD1 identical over 11 bases. There are 16 residues in the CDR3. CDR1 is SGHDN and CDR2 is FVKESK in the germline V gene. J gave up 5 bases and V 2 bases, and 4 bases lay outside the gene matches.

V gene TRBV6-6 combines with J gene TRBJ2-7, with D maybe TRBD1 (6 bases). From germline, CDR1 is MNHNY and CDR2 SVGAGI (reference sequence). The CDR3 covers 15 residues. V was clipped by 5 bases and J by 7 bases, with 21 bases between them. The CDR3 loop reads CASSPRVSGAWEQYF. As DNA, the CDR3 is TGTGCCAGCAGTCCCCGGGTCTCAGGGGCGTGGGAGCAGTACTTC.

This clone has more than one count but fewer than ten. The chain couples TRBV7-9 to TRBJ2-4; 10 bases align to TRBD2. Trimming removed 5 bases from V and 6 bases from J; junction bases left unmatched: 16. CDR1 and CDR2 (germline): SEHNR, FQNEAQ (reference sequence). The CDR3 has 18 residues. The CDR3 coding sequence is TGTGCCAGCAGCCTTCCTTATGGGGCCCCTAGCGGGGGAAACATTCAGTACTTC. It translates to CASSLPYGAPSGGNIQYF.

The sample holds one count of this clone. The V call is TRBV9, the J call TRBJ2-3, with 8 bases that match TRBD2. Germline assignment: CDR1 SGDLS and CDR2 YYNGEE. The CDR3 extends over 17 amino acids. The junction had 16 bases not matched to a gene; V was cut back by 10 bases and J by 0 bases. CDR3 DNA sequence: TGTGCCTCTCACGCCCGGGGGGGCTTTACTAGCACAGATACGCAGTATTTT. This encodes CASHARGGFTSTDTQYF.